The 23 T cell receptor beta chains in this list originate from one sample, sequenced in a study of cytomegalovirus exposure and HLA in healthy donors. The PCR contained 60 Vbeta and 13 Jbeta primers. Here immunoSEQ multiplex PCR was the method, and the copy in TCRdb shows in-frame clones only, minus some. The sample carries approximately 100,000 clones, approximately 79% recorded once. Sample: PBMCs. Source of these receptors: a man in his 60s in good health and CMV-seropositive.

The chain couples TRBV27 to TRBJ2-7; 10 bases agree with TRBD2. The trim removed 8 bases at V and 0 bases at J, leaving 16 bases unmatched. Germline V gives CDR1 MNHEY, CDR2 SMNVEV (reference sequence). The CDR3 contains 18 residues. The DNA of the CDR3 is TGTGCCAGCCGCCCATTCGCTAGCGGGGGTTACCCCTCCTACGAGCAGTACTTC. Protein product: CASRPFASGGYPSYEQYF.

In its sample, this clone was seen once. The chain has TRBV9 and TRBJ2-3; the D gene is possibly TRBD2 (5 bases). The germline V gene encodes CDR1 SGDLS and CDR2 YYNGEE. CDR3 size: 12 residues. The V and J ends lost 7 bases and 5 bases respectively, with 11 bases between them. CDR3 residues: CASATAGDTQYF. DNA of the CDR3: TGTGCCAGCGCCACCGCGGGAGATACGCAGTATTTT.

The rearrangement joins TRBV18 to TRBJ2-7; D might be TRBD1 (5 bases). Germline loops: CDR1 KGHSH, CDR2 LQKENI. V gave up 1 base and J gave up 6 bases, with 7 bases separating them. The CDR3 runs 12 residues. Here the CDR3 DNA reads TGTGCCAGCTCACCACGTCAGGGCGAGCAGTACTTC. Encoded protein: CASSPRQGEQYF.

The CDR3 here is CASSVGWGFRGQETQYF. The DNA of the CDR3 is TGTGCCAGCAGCGTAGGATGGGGTTTTAGGGGCCAAGAGACCCAGTACTTC. The chain carries TRBV9 and TRBJ2-5; tentative D call: TRBD1 (5 bases). The CDR3 extends over 17 amino acids. V lost 0 bases and J 1 base, leaving 16 bases between the germline ends. The V gene's germline CDR1 is SGDLS and CDR2 YYNGEE.

V and J are TRBV27 and TRBJ2-3, with D possibly TRBD2 on 7 matching bases. With 5 bases removed from V and 1 base from J, the gap between germline ends came to 13 bases. The CDR3 covers 15 residues. Per the germline V gene, CDR1 is MNHEY and CDR2 is SMNVEV (reference sequence). The CDR3 DNA is TGTGCCAGCAGTAGGGGGGGAGGTCGCACAGATACGCAGTATTTT. It encodes CASSRGGGRTDTQYF.

The V gene is TRBV7-9, the J gene TRBJ2-5, with D possibly TRBD1 on 5 matching bases. V was pared by 1 base and J by 1 base, with 7 bases between. Germline V gene lookup returns CDR1 SEHNR and CDR2 FQNEAQ (reference sequence). This CDR3 is 14 amino acids long. The CDR3 is CASSLVGAQETQYF. The CDR3 nucleotides read TGTGCCAGCAGCTTAGTAGGGGCCCAAGAGACCCAGTACTTC.

The chain is built from TRBV6-5 and TRBJ1-5; D remains ambiguous. Trimming removed 8 bases from V and 1 base from J, with 12 bases in between. Germline V gene data show CDR1 as MNHEY and CDR2 as SVGAGI. This CDR3 contains 14 residues. In DNA, the CDR3 is TGTGCCAGCCTTAAGCGTCAGAGCAATCAGCCCCAGCATTTT. This encodes CASLKRQSNQPQHF.

The rearrangement joins TRBV19 to TRBJ2-7, with TRBD1 identical over 9 bases. The CDR3 consists of 13 residues. Germline values: CDR1 LNHDA, CDR2 SQIVND (reference sequence). J was trimmed by 6 bases and V by 6 bases; bases with no gene match: 6. The CDR3 bases are TGTGCCAGTAGACGGACAGGGGAGGGCGAGCAGTACTTC. It codes for CASRRTGEGEQYF.

Turning to this clone: The same CDR3 can be traced to other DNA sequences in this sample. The J gene is TRBJ1-4, the V gene TRBV11-2; perhaps TRBD1 as D (5 bases). The V gene lost 3 bases and the J gene lost 10 bases, with 18 bases spanning the gap. The length of the CDR3 is 15 residues. The germline gives CDR1 SGHAT, CDR2 FQNNGV. The CDR3 spells CASSLGRVGLAKLFF. DNA of the CDR3: TGTGCCAGCAGCTTGGGCAGGGTTGGCTTGGCAAAACTGTTTTTT.

The sample holds a few counts of this clone. The rearrangement links TRBV10-2 to TRBJ1-1, with a weak D call TRBD1 (5 bases). The V end lost 0 bases, the J end lost 5 bases, and 13 bases lay between the germline ends. CDR1 WSHSY and CDR2 SAAADI come from the germline V gene. The CDR3 consists of 15 residues. In nucleotides, the CDR3 is TGCGCCAGCAGTGAGTCTCAGGGCGGGGGGACTGAAGCTTTCTTT. Encoded protein: CASSESQGGGTEAFF.

This chain joins TRBV5-6 and TRBJ2-2, with 7 bases lining up with TRBD1. The CDR3 has 16 amino acids. J was trimmed by 2 bases and V by 4 bases; bases with no gene match: 8. CDR1 is SGHDT and CDR2 is YYEEEE in the germline V gene. CDR3 in DNA: TGTGCCAGCAGCGGTACGGGACAGCTTAACACCGGGGAGCTGTTTTTT. It specifies CASSGTGQLNTGELFF.

The chain combines TRBV9 with TRBJ1-1, with TRBD1 as a possible D gene (5 bases). CDR3 size: 13 residues. Germline CDR1 reads SGDLS; CDR2 reads YYNGEE. The V end lost 0 bases, the J end lost 3 bases, and 6 bases lay between the germline ends. CDR3 sequence: CASSVVQDTEAFF. Written as DNA, the CDR3 is TGTGCCAGCAGCGTAGTACAGGACACTGAAGCTTTCTTT.

The chain uses TRBV5-4 and TRBJ1-1, with D hard to call. The CDR3 runs to 12 residues. V was cut by 5 bases and J by 1 base, with 6 bases left in between. Germline CDR1 SGHNT, CDR2 YYREEE (reference sequence). The CDR3 loop reads CASRVRNTEAFF. The CDR3 DNA reads TGTGCCAGCAGGGTGAGGAACACTGAAGCTTTCTTT.

This clone was picked up one time. V gene TRBV28 combines with J gene TRBJ1-2; the match to TRBD1 covers 9 bases. J lost 8 bases, V lost 3 bases, and 19 bases had no gene match. Germline V lookup: CDR1 MDHEN, CDR2 SYDVKM. The CDR3 extends over 18 amino acids. DNA of the CDR3: TGTGCCAGCAGTTTCCCCGGGGGGTGGACAGGGGAAATTCGAGGCTACACCTTC. It codes for CASSFPGGWTGEIRGYTF.

The chain links TRBV10-2 to TRBJ2-5; 8 bases line up with TRBD2. This CDR3 has 13 residues. The germline V gene has CDR1 WSHSY and CDR2 SAAADI. With 10 bases clipped from V and 2 bases from J, the junction kept 6 bases outside the gene matches. CDR3 nucleotide sequence: TGCGCCACTCGGGGGGGCCAACAAGAGACCCAGTACTTC. It translates to CATRGGQQETQYF.

The chain recombines TRBV28 with TRBJ2-7, with D tentatively TRBD1 (6 bases). V dropped 5 bases and J dropped 4 bases, with 15 bases sitting between them. Germline V CDR1 and CDR2: MDHEN, SYDVKM. The CDR3 sequence is 14 residues long. CDR3 residues: CASSISGVRYEQYF. In DNA, the CDR3 is TGTGCCAGCAGTATATCAGGGGTCCGGTACGAGCAGTACTTC.

This clone was detected only once. The rearrangement uses TRBV6-1 and TRBJ2-7; D might be TRBD1 (6 bases). Germline CDR1 reads MNHNS; CDR2 reads SASEGT. The CDR3 covers 15 residues. Trimming stripped 0 bases from V and 3 bases from J, with 12 bases between. CDR3 DNA sequence: TGTGCCAGCAGTGAAGCAAGGACAGACCTCTACGAGCAGTACTTC. Translated: CASSEARTDLYEQYF.

The V gene is TRBV7-9, the J gene TRBJ1-5; perhaps TRBD1 as D (5 bases). Germline V lookup: CDR1 SEHNR, CDR2 FQNEAQ (reference sequence). V lost 5 bases and J 4 bases, leaving 12 bases between the germline ends. This CDR3 contains 14 residues. The CDR3 loop is CASSRSQGNQPQHF. CDR3 DNA sequence: TGTGCCAGCAGCCGGTCCCAGGGTAATCAGCCCCAGCATTTT.

V is TRBV6-5 and J is TRBJ1-5; no clear D. Germline loops: CDR1 MNHEY, CDR2 SVGAGI. This CDR3 spans 15 amino acids. The V gene lost 0 bases and the J gene lost 4 bases, with 10 bases spanning the gap. The CDR3 protein is CASSYSITLNQPQHF. As DNA, the CDR3 is TGTGCCAGCAGTTACTCGATAACACTAAATCAGCCCCAGCATTTT.

Turning to this clone: A read error may produce the germline difference seen at one junction end. The V gene is TRBV5-1, the J gene TRBJ1-3; D may be TRBD1 (6 bases). Germline CDR1 SGHRS, CDR2 YFSETQ. The CDR3 consists of 15 residues. CDR3 DNA sequence: TGCGCCAGCAGCTTACAGGGTGCGTCTGGAAACACCATACATTTT. Its protein product is CASSLQGASGNTIHF. Filled out from reference TRBV5-1 and TRBJ1-3, the complete variable domain reads KAGVTQTPRYLIKTRGQQVTLSCSPISGHRSVSWYQQTPGQGLQFLFEYFSETQRNKGNFPGRFSGRQFSNSRSEMNVSTLELGDSALYLCASSLQGASGNTIHFGEGSWLTVV.

The chain couples TRBV6-4 to TRBJ2-3; D may be TRBD2 (6 bases). Germline lookup yields CDR1 MRHNA and CDR2 SNTAGT. CDR3 length equals 14 residues. V was pared by 6 bases and J by 10 bases, with 20 bases between. DNA of the CDR3: TGTGCCAGCAGCGTTGGGGATGGGGGGTCCCCGCAGTATTTT. This translates into CASSVGDGGSPQYF.

The CDR3 bases are TGTGCCAGCAGCCCCGGGACTAGGAACACCGGGGAGCTGTTTTTT. It encodes CASSPGTRNTGELFF. The chain joins TRBV7-3 to TRBJ2-2, with TRBD2 matching over 8 bases. Germline CDR1 is SGHTA and CDR2 is FQGTGA. The CDR3 has 15 residues. Trimming removed 5 bases from V and 1 base from J; junction bases left unmatched: 3.

In this sample, this clone turned up once. J is TRBJ1-1 and V is TRBV19; 7 bases fit TRBD1. This CDR3 is 14 amino acids long. Trimming removed 6 bases from V and 0 bases from J; junction bases left unmatched: 4. Germline loops: CDR1 LNHDA, CDR2 SQIVND (reference sequence). The CDR3 sequence: CASRWDSMNTEAFF. The CDR3 DNA reads as TGTGCCAGTAGGTGGGACAGCATGAACACTGAAGCTTTCTTT.